This T cell receptor beta chain was identified during a study of blood T cell repertoires in COVID-19. Germline assignment: CDR1 MNHEY and CDR2 SMNVEV (reference sequence). V lost 5 bases and J lost 5, with 21 bases in between. The CDR3 runs 16 residues. Original data processing: Cell counts per sample came from amplifying reference gene primers. Clones were read by immunoSEQ multiplex PCR, and TCRdb kept only the in-frame ones, dropping some. V and J calls and clone size follow that table, whereas D and trimming were derived from the DNA. The sample records 110,000 to 150,000 clones, about 91% being singletons.

The chain recombines TRBV27 with TRBJ2-5; perhaps TRBD1 as D (7 bases). This receptor was identified in a woman aged 55-70 years with acute or convalescent COVID-19. Sequencing was carried out using peripheral blood. The CDR3 nucleotides read TGTGCCAGCAGTCCCCTGACAGGGAAGGAGGGGGAGACCCAGTACTTC. This encodes CASSPLTGKEGETQYF.